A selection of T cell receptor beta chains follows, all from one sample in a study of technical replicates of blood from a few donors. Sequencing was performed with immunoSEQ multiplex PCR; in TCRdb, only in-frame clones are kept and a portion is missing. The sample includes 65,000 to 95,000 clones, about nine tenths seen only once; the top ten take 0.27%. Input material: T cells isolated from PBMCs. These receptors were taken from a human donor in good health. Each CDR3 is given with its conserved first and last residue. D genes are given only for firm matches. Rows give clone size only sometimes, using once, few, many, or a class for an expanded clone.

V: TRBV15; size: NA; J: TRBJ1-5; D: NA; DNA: TGTGCCACCAGCAGAGAGGTGGGCAGGGTTAGCAATCAGCCCCAGCATTTT; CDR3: CATSREVGRVSNQPQHF
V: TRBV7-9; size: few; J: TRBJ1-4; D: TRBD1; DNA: TGTGCCAGCAGCCAATTTGGACAGGGAGAAGAAAAACTGTTTTTT; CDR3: CASSQFGQGEEKLFF
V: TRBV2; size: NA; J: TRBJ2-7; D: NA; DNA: TGTGCCAGCAGTGACTTTACAGGGCCCTACGAGCAGTACTTC; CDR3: CASSDFTGPYEQYF
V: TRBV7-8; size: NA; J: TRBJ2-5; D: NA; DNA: TGTGCCAGCAGCTTAGGGTCAGGTACAGAGACCCAGTACTTC; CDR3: CASSLGSGTETQYF
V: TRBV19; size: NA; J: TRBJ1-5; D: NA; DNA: TGTGCCAGTAGACGACAGAGCAATCAGCCCCAGCATTTT; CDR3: CASRRQSNQPQHF
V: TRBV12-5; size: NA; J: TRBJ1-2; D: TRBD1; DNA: TGTGCTAGTGGTTTCCCGGGACAGTCTTGGGACTATGGCTACACCTTC; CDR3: CASGFPGQSWDYGYTF
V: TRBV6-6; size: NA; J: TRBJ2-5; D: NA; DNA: TGTGCCAGCAGTTCTGGCGAGACCCAGTACTTC; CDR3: CASSSGETQYF
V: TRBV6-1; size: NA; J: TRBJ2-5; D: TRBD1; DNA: TGTGCCAGCAGTGAGGGACAGGCGATCCAAGAGACCCAGTACTTC; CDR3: CASSEGQAIQETQYF
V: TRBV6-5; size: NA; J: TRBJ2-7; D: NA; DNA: TGTGCCAGCAGTTGGGCGGGATCGGGCGAGCAGTACTTC; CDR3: CASSWAGSGEQYF
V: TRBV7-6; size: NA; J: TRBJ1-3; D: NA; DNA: TGTGCCAGCAGCGCGAGCTCTGGAAACACCATATATTTT; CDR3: CASSASSGNTIYF
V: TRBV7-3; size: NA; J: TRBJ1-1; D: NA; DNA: TGTGCCAGCAGCTTACTCCGGGAGGACACTGAAGCTTTCTTT; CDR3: CASSLLREDTEAFF
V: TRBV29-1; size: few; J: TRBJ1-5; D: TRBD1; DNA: TGCAGCGTTGTACCAGGGGGAGGTCAGCCCCAGCATTTT; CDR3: CSVVPGGGQPQHF
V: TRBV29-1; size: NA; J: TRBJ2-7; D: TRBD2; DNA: TGCAGCGTCACTTGGGATAGCGGGAGTATCTACGAGCAGTACTTC; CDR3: CSVTWDSGSIYEQYF
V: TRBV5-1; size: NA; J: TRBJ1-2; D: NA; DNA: TGCGCCAGCAGCTTGGGGCCGACAGCCAACTATGGCTACACCTTC; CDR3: CASSLGPTANYGYTF
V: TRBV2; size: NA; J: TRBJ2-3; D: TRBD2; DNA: TGTGCCAGCAGTGATATCCGGGGGACTAGCGGCACAGATACGCAGTATTTT; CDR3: CASSDIRGTSGTDTQYF
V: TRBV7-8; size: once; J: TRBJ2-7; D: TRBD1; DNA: TGTGCCAGCAGCTCCGGACAGGGCTTGCACGAGCAGTACTTC; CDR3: CASSSGQGLHEQYF
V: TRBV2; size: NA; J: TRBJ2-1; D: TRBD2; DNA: TGTGCCAAAGGGGGGTTCTTAGCGGGAGGACGAGCCTACAATGAGCAGTTCTTC; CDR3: CAKGGFLAGGRAYNEQFF
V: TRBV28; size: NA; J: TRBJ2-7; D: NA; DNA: TGTGCCAGCAGTTCCCGGACTGGTGCCTACGAGCAGTACTTC; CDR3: CASSSRTGAYEQYF
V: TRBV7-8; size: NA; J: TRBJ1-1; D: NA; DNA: TGTGCCAGCAGCCACCAGGGTATCCCTGAAGCTTTCTTT; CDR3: CASSHQGIPEAFF
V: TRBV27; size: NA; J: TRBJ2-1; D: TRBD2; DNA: TGTGCCAGCAGTCCGGGACTAGCGGGAACTATTGAGCAGTTCTTC; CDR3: CASSPGLAGTIEQFF
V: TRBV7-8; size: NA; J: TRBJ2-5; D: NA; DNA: TGTGCCAGCAGCCCACGACAGCGCTCCCAAGAGACCCAGTACTTC; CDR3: CASSPRQRSQETQYF
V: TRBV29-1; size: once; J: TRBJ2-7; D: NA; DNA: TGCAGCGTTGAGACAGGAGAGGGTACCTACGAGCAGTACTTC; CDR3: CSVETGEGTYEQYF
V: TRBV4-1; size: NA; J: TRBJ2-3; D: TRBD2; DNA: TGCGCCAGCAGCCAAGATCGGGTAGCGGGGTACACAGATACGCAGTATTTT; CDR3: CASSQDRVAGYTDTQYF
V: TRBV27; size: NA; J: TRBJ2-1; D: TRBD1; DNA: TGTGCCAGCAGTCAGCCGGGACAGGGCCCATACAATGAGCAGTTCTTC; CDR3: CASSQPGQGPYNEQFF
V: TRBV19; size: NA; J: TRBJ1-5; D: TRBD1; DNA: TGTGCCAGTAGTGAATGGACAGGGCGACAGCCCCAGCATTTT; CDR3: CASSEWTGRQPQHF
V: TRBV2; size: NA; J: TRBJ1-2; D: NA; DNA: TGTGCCAGCAGACAAGGCGAGGGGGTGAACTATGGCTACACCTTC; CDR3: CASRQGEGVNYGYTF
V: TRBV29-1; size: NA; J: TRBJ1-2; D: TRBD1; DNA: TGCGGCCTCCCGACAGGGGCATGGGGCTACACCTTC; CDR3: CGLPTGAWGYTF
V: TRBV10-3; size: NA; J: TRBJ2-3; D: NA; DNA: TGTGCCATCTACAGCAGGATAAAAGATACGCAGTATTTT; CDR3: CAIYSRIKDTQYF
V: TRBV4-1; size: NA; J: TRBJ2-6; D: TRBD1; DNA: TGCGCCAGCCTCGATCGTTTCAGGGGGCCTCCAAAAGGCTCTGGGGCCAACGTCCTGACTTTC; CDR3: CASLDRFRGPPKGSGANVLTF
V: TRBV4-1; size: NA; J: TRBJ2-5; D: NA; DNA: TGCGCCAGCAGCAGCCAGGCAATGCGGACCCAGTACTTC; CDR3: CASSSQAMRTQYF
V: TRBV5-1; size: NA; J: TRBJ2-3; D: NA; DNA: TGCGCCAGCAGCTTGGGGGGGCGAACAGATACGCAGTATTTT; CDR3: CASSLGGRTDTQYF
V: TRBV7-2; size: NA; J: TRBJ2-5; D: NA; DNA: TGTGCCAGCACCGAAGGGTGGGGGCCGCAAAAGACCCAGTACTTC; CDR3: CASTEGWGPQKTQYF
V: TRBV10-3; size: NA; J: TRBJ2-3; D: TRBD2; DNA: TGTGCCATCAGTGACTCCGCCGGGACTAGCGGGGGGGCAACAGATACGCAGTATTTT; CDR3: CAISDSAGTSGGATDTQYF
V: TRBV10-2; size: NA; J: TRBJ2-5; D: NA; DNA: TGCGCCAGCAGTGATAATTCGGGTTTCCAATGGGAGACCCAGTACTTC; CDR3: CASSDNSGFQWETQYF
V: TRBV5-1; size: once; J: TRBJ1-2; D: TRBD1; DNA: TGCGCCAGCAGCACGTTAACAGGGGGAGGTGGCTACACCTTC; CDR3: CASSTLTGGGGYTF
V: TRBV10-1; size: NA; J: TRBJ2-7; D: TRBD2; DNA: TGCGCCAGGATAATAGATGACAGGACTAGCGGGAGTAGGCGGTCGAACGAGCAGTACTTC; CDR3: CARIIDDRTSGSRRSNEQYF
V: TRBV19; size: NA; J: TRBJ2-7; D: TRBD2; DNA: TGTGCCAGTAGTATTCCCGGACTAGGGACCTACGAGCAGTACTTC; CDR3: CASSIPGLGTYEQYF
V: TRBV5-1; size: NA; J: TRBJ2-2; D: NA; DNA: TGCGCCAGCAGCTTGGACTGGCGGGGGCCCTCGTACACCGGGGAGCTGTTTTTT; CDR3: CASSLDWRGPSYTGELFF
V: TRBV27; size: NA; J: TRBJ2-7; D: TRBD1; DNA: TGTGCCAGCAGTTTGGGGACAGGGGGCGGCGAGCAGTACTTC; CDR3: CASSLGTGGGEQYF
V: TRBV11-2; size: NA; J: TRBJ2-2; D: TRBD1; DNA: TGTGCCAGCAGCTTAGGTGTAGGACAGGGGGTAACCGGGGAGCTGTTTTTT; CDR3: CASSLGVGQGVTGELFF
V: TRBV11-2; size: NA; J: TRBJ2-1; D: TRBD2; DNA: TGTGCCAGCAGCTTAGAGACTAGCGGGACAGTCTACAATGAGCAGTTCTTC; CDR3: CASSLETSGTVYNEQFF
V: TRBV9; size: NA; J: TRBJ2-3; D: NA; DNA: TGTGCCAGCACCACCCGCGAGTATAGCACAGATACGCAGTATTTT; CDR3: CASTTREYSTDTQYF
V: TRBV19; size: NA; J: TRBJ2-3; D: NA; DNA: TGTGCCAGTGCCGAAACTTGGGATACGCAGTATTTT; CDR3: CASAETWDTQYF
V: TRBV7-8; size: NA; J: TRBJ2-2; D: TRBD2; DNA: TGTGCCAGCAGCTTATATCTGGCGGGGGGGTTCGCGAACACCGGGGAGCTGTTTTTT; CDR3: CASSLYLAGGFANTGELFF
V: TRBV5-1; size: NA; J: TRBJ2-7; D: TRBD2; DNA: TGCGCCAGCAGCTTAAGCGGGGGGGCCGACGAGCAGTACTTC; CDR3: CASSLSGGADEQYF
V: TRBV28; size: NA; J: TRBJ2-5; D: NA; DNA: TGTGCCAGCAGCCGGGAAATAGGAGAGACCCAGTACTTC; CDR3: CASSREIGETQYF
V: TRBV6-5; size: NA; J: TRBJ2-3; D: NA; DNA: TGTGCCAGCAGTTACTCTGGCGGGAAGGGAGATACGCAGTATTTT; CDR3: CASSYSGGKGDTQYF
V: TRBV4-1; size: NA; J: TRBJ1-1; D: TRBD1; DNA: TGCGCCAGCAGCCACCGACAGGGTAGGGACACTGAAGCTTTCTTT; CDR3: CASSHRQGRDTEAFF
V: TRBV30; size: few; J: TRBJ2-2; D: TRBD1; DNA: TGTGCCTGGAGTCAACCGGGACAGGCCACCGGGGAGCTGTTTTTT; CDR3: CAWSQPGQATGELFF
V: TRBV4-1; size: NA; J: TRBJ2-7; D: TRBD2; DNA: TGCGCCAGCAGCCAAGTTCTAGCGGGAGTTCAGGGGTACGAGCAGTACTTC; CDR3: CASSQVLAGVQGYEQYF
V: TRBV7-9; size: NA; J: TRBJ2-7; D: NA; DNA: TGTGCCAGCAGCTTGGGGGGTTACACCTACGAGCAGTACTTC; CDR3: CASSLGGYTYEQYF
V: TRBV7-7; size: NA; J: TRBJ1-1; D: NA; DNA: TGTGCTAGCAGCTTAGGGATAACAGGGAATCTGAACACTGAAGCTTTCTTT; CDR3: CASSLGITGNLNTEAFF
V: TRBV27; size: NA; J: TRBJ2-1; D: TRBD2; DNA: TGTGCCAGCATCAAGACAGTTCCGGGACTAGCGGGTAAAAGCTCCTACAATGAGCAGTTCTTC; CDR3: CASIKTVPGLAGKSSYNEQFF
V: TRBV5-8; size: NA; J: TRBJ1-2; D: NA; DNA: TGTGCCAGCAGCTTGGTGTTGGGACACCCAGATGGCTATGGCTACACCTTC; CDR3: CASSLVLGHPDGYGYTF
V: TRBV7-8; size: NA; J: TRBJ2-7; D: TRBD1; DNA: TGTGCCAGCAGCTTATTGCCGGACAGGGTCTACGAGCAGTACTTC; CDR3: CASSLLPDRVYEQYF